This T cell receptor beta chain is drawn from a study of blood T cell repertoires in COVID-19. Study background: From the United States, Italy and Spain came samples of acute and convalescent COVID-19. PBMCs, B-cell-depleted T cells, or T cells were the source of the cDNA or gDNA that made up the material.

Seattle-derived patients entered the study during active infection and were followed longitudinally. Original methodology: By means of reference gene primer amplification, nucleated cell counts were estimated. Profiled with immunoSEQ multiplex PCR; TCRdb holds only in-frame clones, not every one. The DNA gave D and trimming, while V, J and clone size come from that table. The sample includes 350,000 to 450,000 clones, more than 70% of them seen just once. CDR1 is SGHRS and CDR2 is YFSETQ in the germline V gene. This CDR3 region has 16 residues. The trim removed 0 bases at V and 5 bases at J, leaving 7 bases unmatched.

The sequencing sample was made of peripheral blood. The source is a woman aged 60-75 years with COVID-19, enrolled during active disease. The rearrangement joins TRBV5-1 to TRBJ1-1, with 10 positions matching TRBD1. The CDR3 is CASSLVPDRGLTEAFF. CDR3 nucleotide sequence: TGCGCCAGCAGCTTGGTCCCCGACAGGGGGCTAACTGAAGCTTTCTTT.